This TCR beta chain was recorded in a study of T cell responses to AZD1222 COVID-19 vaccine (dated by TCRdb to the early 2020s). General notes on the study: Because spike-specific TCR depth and breadth did not differ between the two schedules, AZD1222 recipients who got a second dose at roughly 4 weeks were pooled with those who got a second dose at roughly 12 weeks. A total of about 230 trial participants underwent TCR sequencing, of whom 207 received two doses of AZD1222 and 26 received two doses of the MenACWY control vaccine. Trial participants were enrolled by age into subgroups of 18-55, 56-69 and 70-plus years, and 148, 28 and 57 TCR-sequenced participants, respectively, were included in these subgroups. Summary of the overall study and its limitations: The 56-69-year group was small, and its depth increase did not reach significance, likely because of low power. Most participants were white British and females outnumbered males, and the authors suggested that clonal diversity may have been underestimated. The vaccine-associated CD4 TCRs covered the entire spike protein, and the dominant responses fell in regions 160-218 and 743-854. After two AZD1222 doses, spike-specific TCR breadth and depth were significantly higher than at day 0 and than in MenACWY recipients. Epitopes outside the regions mutated in the B.1.351 and B.1.1.7 variants were reportedly recognized by nearly half of the unique spike-specific TCRs. Only five or six AZD1222 recipients were SARS-CoV-2 seropositive at baseline, limiting conclusions about previously exposed vaccinees. No day 14 peak-response samples were available, so repertoires were characterized only after the peak T cell response.

The time point label of this sample denotes: baseline before first vaccination. The vaccinee samples were drawn from two UK trials, COV001 and COV002, one of which was a single-blind randomized controlled phase 2/3 trial testing AZD1222 (ChAdOx1 nCoV-19) in healthy adults. For TCRbeta chain sequencing, PBMC samples were collected from trial participants at day 0 and at day 28 after the second dose. The CDR3 regions of human TCRbeta chains were analyzed by immunosequencing. The source study handled its data this way. TCRs in the repertoires were matched against a reference library of SARS-CoV-2-specific TCRs that had been generated with the MIRA antigen-specificity platform. Breadth was defined as the fraction of unique TCRs that were SARS-CoV-2-associated. Depth was defined as the fraction of total T cells that were SARS-CoV-2-associated. Using the MIRA data, each spike-specific TCR was assigned both to the spike region to which the TCR was reactive and to a CD4 or CD8 class. Log10-transformed breadth and depth values were compared by one-way ANOVA with Sidak's multiple comparisons tests. Here the immuneACCESS table is served through TCRdb, limited to in-frame sequences with V and J called. Missing clones are a known gap in these copies; in checked studies unresolved V genes cover under half, and the rest lacks a known reason. V and J calls plus clone size are reproduced from that table; the DNA served to infer D and trimming. The sample table holds about 99,000 clones, of which 91% were seen once. Of the sample, under 50% falls within the top ten clones.

V was cut back by 1 base and J by 4 bases, leaving a gap of 14 bases between them. CDR1 is given as SEHNR and CDR2 as FQNEAQ, both from the germline V gene (reference sequence). The CDR3 holds 16 amino acids from the cysteine to the phenylalanine. Only the CDR3 DNA is retained, 48 bases long and in frame from the first base. Remarks on this clone: Its antigen is not yet known. Within one base of it there is no much larger clone, and no base qualities were kept.

Specimen: peripheral blood, collected on day 0 of AZD1222 vaccination. The sequence joins TRBV7-9 to TRBJ2-1; TRBD2 is a weak D gene call, 6 bases matching. This sequence was found in an adult in good health. The CDR3 protein is CASSLVGGGGYNEQFF. The nucleotide sequence is given as TGTGCCAGCAGCTTAGTTGGGGGAGGCGGGTACAATGAGCAGTTCTTC. Where the CDR3 stops, the reference TRBV7-9 and TRBJ2-1 genes take over; the full variable domain is DTGVSQNPRHKITKRGQNVTFRCDPISEHNRLYWYRQTLGQGPEFLTYFQNEAQLEKSRLLSDRFSAERPKGSFSTLEIQRTEQGDSAMYLCASSLVGGGGYNEQFFGPGTRLTVL.